This TCR beta chain was recovered during a study of cytomegalovirus exposure and HLA in healthy donors. Only in-frame clones appear in the TCRdb table, and some are missing; sequencing was by immunoSEQ multiplex PCR. Here the sample spans approximately 150,000 clones, roughly 86% being singletons. For this clone: Its antigen is currently unknown.

Findings of the study overall: Cytomegalovirus-associated status was assigned to about 150 TCR beta chains.

V was pared by 2 bases and J by 4 bases, with 8 bases of the junction left unmatched. The CDR3 is made up of 17 amino acids. In germline, CDR1 is MGHRA, CDR2 YSYEKL. The TCR sequence derives from a man between 18 and 35 years old in good health and CMV-seropositive. Sequences were obtained from PBMCs. This chain uses TRBV4-1 with TRBJ2-6, with 7 bases identical to TRBD2. Here the CDR3 reads CASSQPSGYGGANVLTF. CDR3 DNA: TGCGCCAGCAGCCAACCTAGCGGTTATGGAGGGGCCAACGTCCTGACTTTC.